Below are 13 T cell receptor beta chains sequenced from a single sample in a study of beta chain features in type 1 diabetes. Every bit of the isolated RNA underwent reverse transcription, so sequencing read expressed TCRB transcripts. Sequencing was performed with immunoSEQ multiplex PCR; in TCRdb, only in-frame clones are kept and a portion is missing. Among some 410,000 clones listed, approximately 15% were seen once. Sequencing was performed on naive CD4+ T cells from blood. All receptors derive from a man younger than 40 in good health.

This clone was found a few times. J is TRBJ2-1 and V is TRBV7-9; D unresolved. The germline gives CDR1 SEHNR, CDR2 FQNEAQ (reference sequence). This CDR3 is 15 amino acids long. Trimming shortened V by 4 bases and J by 4 bases, and 14 bases separated the two germline ends. CDR3 DNA: TGTGCCAGCAGCTCCCATAAAAGGGTTTACAATGAGCAGTTCTTC. Translation: CASSSHKRVYNEQFF.

The J gene is TRBJ2-1, the V gene TRBV9; 7 bases are a match to TRBD2. CDR3 length: 16 residues. J was trimmed by 10 bases and V by 4 bases; bases with no gene match: 17. Germline CDR1 and CDR2: SGDLS and YYNGEE. CDR3 coding DNA: TGTGCCAGCAGCCCGAGAAGCGGGATTCGTGCCGAGGAGCAGTTCTTC. Its translation: CASSPRSGIRAEEQFF.

This clone has a handful of counts. The junction does not match germline at one end; this may be a read error. The chain couples TRBV7-7 to TRBJ2-1; tentative D call: TRBD2 (5 bases). Germline V gene data show CDR1 as SSHAT and CDR2 as FNYEAQ (reference sequence). The CDR3 is 13 amino acids. The CDR3 sequence: CASSSGGLGEQFF. The CDR3 region has the DNA TGTGCTAGCAGCTCTGGCGGACTTGGAGAGCAGTTCTTC.

The rearrangement joins TRBV20-1 to TRBJ2-7, with TRBD1 as a possible D gene (6 bases). The V end was cut by 4 bases, the J end by 7 bases, with 11 bases between. Germline loops: CDR1 DFQATT, CDR2 SNEGSKA (reference sequence). This CDR3 comprises 11 residues. For the CDR3, the DNA is TGCAGTGCTAAGAAGGGGGAAGAGCAGTACGTC. It yields the protein CSAKKGEEQYV.

This chain links TRBV18 with TRBJ2-3, with D unclear. This CDR3 is built from 16 residues. In germline, CDR1 is KGHSH, CDR2 LQKENI. V shed 0 bases and J shed 2 bases, with 12 bases lying between them. The CDR3 loop reads CASSPPVMGPTDTQYF. In nucleotides, the CDR3 is TGTGCCAGCTCACCACCGGTTATGGGCCCCACAGATACGCAGTATTTT.

This rearrangement joins TRBV4-3 to TRBJ2-6; a possible D gene is TRBD1 (5 bases). V was cut by 2 bases and J by 0 bases, with 11 bases left in between. The CDR3 is 17 residues long. The germline V gene encodes CDR1 LGHNA and CDR2 YSLEER. This CDR3 is CASSQLRDSSGANVLTF. The CDR3 coding sequence is TGCGCCAGCAGCCAACTCCGAGACAGCTCTGGGGCCAACGTCCTGACTTTC.

The rearrangement links TRBV4-1 to TRBJ1-5; TRBD1 is a possible D gene (6 bases). V lost 4 bases, J lost 4 bases, and 8 bases lay in between. This CDR3 region has 13 residues. Germline V lookup: CDR1 MGHRA, CDR2 YSYEKL. In DNA, the CDR3 is TGCGCCAGCAGCCTCGACAGGAATCAGCCCCAGCATTTT. Amino acids: CASSLDRNQPQHF.

This chain connects TRBV9 to TRBJ1-6, with 8 bases that match TRBD1. Losses at the gene ends were 4 bases for V and 10 bases for J; bases not matched to a gene: 7. The germline V gene has CDR1 SGDLS and CDR2 YYNGEE. The length of the CDR3 is 14 residues. CDR3 sequence (DNA): TGTGCCAGCAGCACCGACAGGGGAGGGTCACCCCTCCACTTT. Translated: CASSTDRGGSPLHF.

This clone was observed a handful of times. V usage is TRBV9 and J usage is TRBJ2-1; D perhaps matches TRBD2 (6 bases). The V gene's germline CDR1 is SGDLS and CDR2 YYNGEE. CDR3 length equals 13 residues. The ends were cut back, 3 bases at V and 8 bases at J, with 12 bases in the middle. The CDR3 DNA reads TGTGCCAGCAGCGCCTTCGCGGGGTATGAGCAGTTCTTC. This codes for CASSAFAGYEQFF.

This clone occurred a few times. The chain combines TRBV5-1 with TRBJ1-1, with 10 positions matching TRBD1. Germline-derived CDR1 and CDR2 are SGHRS and YFSETQ. V lost 4 bases, J lost 3 bases, and 3 bases stayed unmatched. The CDR3 length is 14 residues. CDR3 residues: CASSGGTGDTEAFF. CDR3 nucleotide sequence: TGCGCCAGCAGCGGCGGGACAGGGGACACTGAAGCTTTCTTT. The variable domain in full, with the rest retrieved from reference TRBV5-1 and TRBJ1-1, is KAGVTQTPRYLIKTRGQQVTLSCSPISGHRSVSWYQQTPGQGLQFLFEYFSETQRNKGNFPGRFSGRQFSNSRSEMNVSTLELGDSALYLCASSGGTGDTEAFFGQGTRLTVV.

This clone appeared a few times. This sample includes further DNA sequences coding for the same CDR3. The rearrangement joins TRBV14 to TRBJ2-6; D not resolved. Germline V gene sequence: CDR1 SGHDN, CDR2 FVKESK. V was trimmed by 1 base and J by 0 bases, leaving 4 bases between them. The CDR3 consists of 15 residues. CDR3 nucleotide sequence: TGTGCCAGCAGCCAAGGTAACTCTGGGGCCAACGTCCTGACTTTC. Translation gives CASSQGNSGANVLTF.

J is TRBJ1-1 and V is TRBV7-9; 12 nucleotides agree with TRBD1. V was clipped by 11 bases and J by 4 bases; unmatched bases: 11. The CDR3 is 15 residues long. Germline CDR1 reads SEHNR; CDR2 reads FQNEAQ (reference sequence). The CDR3 nucleotides are TGTGCCTGTAAGTTGGGACAGGGGGCTGGCACTGAAGCTTTCTTT. It specifies CACKLGQGAGTEAFF.

This clone appeared a few times. The CDR3 protein is CASSTVAGFLDTQYF. CDR3 nucleotides: TGTGCCAGCAGCACAGTAGCGGGGTTTCTAGATACGCAGTATTTT. The J gene is TRBJ2-3, the V gene TRBV7-2, with TRBD2 matching 8 bases. The CDR3 has 15 residues. Germline V CDR1 and CDR2: SGHTA, FQGNSA. Trimming at V came to 5 bases and at J to 5 bases, leaving 9 bases not matched to a gene.